This TCR beta chain was profiled in a study of T cells after somatic rescue of genetic block. This table comes from immunoSEQ multiplex PCR, and its TCRdb copy is limited to in-frame clones, with some not included. The sample lists about 7,400 clones, 70% to 90% occurring once. Germline loops: CDR1 MDHEN, CDR2 SYDVKM. Trimming removed 10 bases from V and 3 bases from J, with 13 bases in between. The CDR3 spans 12 residues. Sequenced sample: peripheral blood mononuclear cells (PBMCs). The chain couples TRBV28 to TRBJ2-7, with D hard to call. The origin of this receptor is a boy younger than 18. The CDR3 DNA is TGTGCCACAGGAAGGAGCCTCTACGAGCAGTACTTC. Residues: CATGRSLYEQYF.